These 19 T cell receptor beta chains originate from one sample sequenced in a study of T cells in Graves' hyperthyroidism and ophthalmopathy. It was RNA transcripts that yielded the amplified TCR beta CDR3 regions. Carried out on the TCR CDR3, a first-round RT-PCR used the HTBI primer set. TCRdb re-analysed the multiplex PCR reads in MiXCR, keeping a single row per CDR3 protein. This table has approximately 610,000 distinct CDR3 sequences, under 15% appearing once. Sequencing was carried out using blood. The source is a woman aged 40 to 50 with Graves' ophthalmopathy.

This clonotype was detected only a few times. The chain joins TRBV6-2 or TRBV6-3 to TRBJ2-6, with TRBD1 identical over 7 bases. This CDR3 region has 17 residues. Per germline, CDR1 MNHEY and CDR2 SVGEGT. V dropped 4 bases and J dropped 0; count of bases not matched to a gene: 6. CDR3 bases: TGTGCCAGCAGTTCCCGGGACAGCCTCTCTGGGGCCAACGTCCTGACTTTC. Its protein product is CASSSRDSLSGANVLTF.

The V gene is TRBV6-1, the J gene TRBJ2-7; possibly TRBD1 for D (6 bases). With 6 bases removed from V and 6 bases from J, the gap between germline ends came to 24 bases. In germline, CDR1 is MNHNS, CDR2 SASEGT. This CDR3 is built from 16 residues. The CDR3 DNA reads as TGTGCCAGCAGCCGTACCCGGGACACTCCTGGGGGCGAGCAGTACTTC. It translates to CASSRTRDTPGGEQYF.

There are a few counts of this clonotype. CDR3 bases: TGTGCCAGCAGCTTAGGGGCGAACAGGGAAGCTTTCTTT. Protein product: CASSLGANREAFF. This chain uses TRBV11-3 with TRBJ1-1; maybe TRBD1 (5 bases). V lost 1 base to trimming and J lost 8 bases, with 11 bases between them. From germline, CDR1 is SGHNT and CDR2 YENEEA. The CDR3 has 13 amino acids.

CDR3 sequence reads: CSAIPGQGVYGYTF. CDR3 coding DNA: TGCAGTGCGATTCCGGGACAGGGGGTCTATGGCTACACCTTC. This chain joins TRBV20-1 and TRBJ1-2; 11 bases match TRBD1. This CDR3 is built from 14 residues. Germline loops: CDR1 DFQATT, CDR2 SNEGSKA (reference sequence). The junction had 7 bases not matched to a gene; V was cut back by 6 bases and J by 4 bases.

The chain combines TRBV19 with TRBJ2-2; tentatively, D is TRBD1 (6 bases). Germline V lookup: CDR1 LNHDA, CDR2 SQIVND (reference sequence). The V end was cut by 5 bases, the J end by 6 bases, with 16 bases between. The CDR3 is 15 amino acids. The CDR3 region has the DNA TGTGCCAGTAGTCCCCGGACAGTTTTTGCCGGGGAGCTGTTTTTT. This codes for CASSPRTVFAGELFF.

This clonotype was seen many times. The chain couples TRBV12-3 or TRBV12-4 to TRBJ1-2; 10 nucleotides align to TRBD1. The CDR3 sequence is 14 residues long. V lost 7 bases, J lost 3 bases, and 5 bases stayed unmatched. In DNA form, the CDR3 reads TGTGCCAGCACCCTTGGACAGGGGGACTATGGCTACACCTTC. It codes for CASTLGQGDYGYTF.

This clonotype was seen repeatedly, ten times or more. This rearrangement joins TRBV24-1 to TRBJ1-2; 7 bases map to TRBD1. The CDR3 contains 15 residues. V dropped 4 bases and J dropped 4; count of bases not matched to a gene: 8. Germline lookup yields CDR1 KGHDR and CDR2 SFDVKD. CDR3 DNA sequence: TGTGCCACCAGTGACCCTGGGACAGCCTCCTATGGCTACACCTTC. Amino acid sequence: CATSDPGTASYGYTF.

The chain couples TRBV20-1 to TRBJ2-7; 7 bases fit TRBD2. With V trimmed by 8 bases and J by 2 bases, 3 bases remained unmatched. The germline CDR1 and CDR2 sequences are DFQATT and SNEGSKA (reference sequence). The CDR3 has 11 amino acids. The CDR3 DNA sequence: TGCAGTCAGGGAGGGACCTACGAGCAGTACTTC. This translates into CSQGGTYEQYF.

This clonotype was picked up many times. This chain links TRBV5-4 with TRBJ1-1; unclear D gene. The CDR3 totals 15 residues. V was shortened by 4 bases and J by 0 bases, with 13 bases between the two germline ends. Germline-derived CDR1 and CDR2 are SGHNT and YYREEE (reference sequence). CDR3 protein: CASSENHGMNTEAFF. The CDR3 DNA reads as TGTGCCAGCAGCGAGAACCACGGAATGAACACTGAAGCTTTCTTT.

This clonotype has just one count. This chain links TRBV28 with TRBJ1-5, with D perhaps matching TRBD1 (6 bases). The CDR3 loop spans 14 amino acids. The V gene's germline CDR1 is MDHEN and CDR2 SYDVKM. Trimming pared 7 bases from V and 4 bases from J, leaving 14 bases between. This CDR3 reads CASNLGTRNQPQHF. DNA for the CDR3: TGTGCCAGCAACCTCGGGACACGGAATCAGCCCCAGCATTTT.

This clonotype was found many times. This sequence joins TRBV11-2 and TRBJ2-7, with TRBD2 matching 9 bases. CDR1 and CDR2 from the germline V gene are SGHAT and FQNNGV. V shed 6 bases, J shed 3 bases, and the junction held 12 bases outside the gene matches. The CDR3 consists of 16 residues. CDR3 DNA sequence: TGTGCCAGCAGTACTTATATAGCGGGAGTGGTCTACGAGCAGTACTTC. The encoded protein is CASSTYIAGVVYEQYF.

This clonotype was seen repeatedly, ten times or more. This sequence joins TRBV6-2 or TRBV6-3 and TRBJ1-5; no definite D call. Trimming cost V 6 bases and J 1 base, with 16 bases left between them. The CDR3 spans 16 residues. Germline loops: CDR1 MNHEY, CDR2 SVGEGT. The CDR3: CASSRLAGVSNQPQHF. The CDR3 nucleotides read TGTGCCAGCAGCCGGCTCGCCGGGGTAAGCAATCAGCCCCAGCATTTT.

This clonotype showed up many times. This chain connects TRBV20-1 to TRBJ2-5; 9 nucleotides line up with TRBD2. Germline CDR1 and CDR2: DFQATT and SNEGSKA (reference sequence). The CDR3 runs 12 residues. V shed 6 bases, J shed 5 bases, and the junction held 4 bases outside the gene matches. CDR3 region: CSAQTSGETQYF. The CDR3 nucleotides read TGCAGTGCACAAACTAGCGGGGAGACCCAGTACTTC.

This clonotype was recorded many times. The chain couples TRBV2 to TRBJ2-1; the D gene could be TRBD1 or TRBD2 (5 bases each). The CDR3 length is 15 residues. In germline, CDR1 is SNHLY, CDR2 FYNNEI. Trimming cost V 8 bases and J 6 bases, with 20 bases left between them. The CDR3 DNA sequence: TGTGCCAGCGATGGGGGTGGCCAATACTCCAATGAGCAGTTCTTC. Its translation: CASDGGGQYSNEQFF. The complete variable domain, with remaining parts taken from reference TRBV2 and TRBJ2-1, reads EPEVTQTPSHQVTQMGQEVILRCVPISNHLYFYWYRQILGQKVEFLVSFYNNEISEKSEIFDDQFSVERPDGSNFTLKIRSTKLEDSAMYFCASDGGGQYSNEQFFGPGTRLTVL.

To note about this clonotype: A much more abundant neighbour one base away suggests this may be a read error. The chain employs TRBV7-2 and TRBJ1-6, with D possibly TRBD1 on 5 matching bases. This CDR3 is 16 amino acids long. Germline lookup yields CDR1 SGHTA and CDR2 FQGNSA. CDR3 DNA: TGTGCCAGCAGCCGGTTGGGGACCACGAATAGTTCACCTCTCCACTTT. It specifies CASSRLGTTNSSPLHF.

This chain uses TRBV27 with TRBJ2-7; 8 positions agree with TRBD2. The CDR3 is 15 residues long. Trimming removed 5 bases from V and 0 bases from J; junction bases left unmatched: 6. CDR1 and CDR2 (germline): MNHEY, SMNVEV (reference sequence). CDR3 sequence: CASSPTSAFSYEQYF. The CDR3 DNA follows: TGTGCCAGCAGTCCGACTAGCGCTTTCTCCTACGAGCAGTACTTC.

This clonotype was recorded at least ten times. The chain carries TRBV4-2 and TRBJ2-2, with 7 bases fitting TRBD2. The CDR3 extends over 17 amino acids. Trimming took 0 bases from V and 0 from J; bases not matched to a gene: 4. CDR1 is LGHNA and CDR2 is YNFKEQ in the germline V gene. The CDR3 loop reads CASSQEGTTANTGELFF. The CDR3, as DNA: TGTGCCAGCAGCCAAGAGGGGACTACAGCGAACACCGGGGAGCTGTTTTTT.

The sample holds a few counts of this clonotype. The V and J genes are TRBV12-3 or TRBV12-4 and TRBJ1-1; no clear D gene. V was clipped by 6 bases and J by 6 bases, with 8 bases between them. This CDR3 contains 11 residues. The DNA for the CDR3 is TGTGCCAGCAGCCCCACTTCTGAAGCTTTCTTT. Encoded protein: CASSPTSEAFF.

In this sample, this clonotype turned up a few times. This chain uses TRBV10-3 with TRBJ2-4; D gene unclear. The V end lost 0 bases, the J end lost 0 bases, and 12 bases lay between the germline ends. CDR3 size: 17 residues. CDR1 and CDR2 from the germline V gene are ENHRY and SYGVKD. The CDR3 loop reads CAISESISETAKNIQYF. The CDR3, as DNA: TGTGCCATCAGTGAGTCGATTTCAGAGACAGCCAAAAACATTCAGTACTTC.